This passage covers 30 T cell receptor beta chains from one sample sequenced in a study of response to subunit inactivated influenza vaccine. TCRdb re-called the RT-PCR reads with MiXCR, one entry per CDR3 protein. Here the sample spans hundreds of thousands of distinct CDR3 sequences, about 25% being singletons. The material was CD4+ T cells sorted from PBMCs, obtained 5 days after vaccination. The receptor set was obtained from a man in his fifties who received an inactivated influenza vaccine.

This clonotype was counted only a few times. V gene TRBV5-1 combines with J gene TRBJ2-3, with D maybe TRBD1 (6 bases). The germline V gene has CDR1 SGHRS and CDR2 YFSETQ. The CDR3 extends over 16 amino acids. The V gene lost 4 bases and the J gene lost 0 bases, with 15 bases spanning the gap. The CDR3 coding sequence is TGCGCCAGCAGCCCCGAGGGGGTGGTTAGCACAGATACGCAGTATTTT. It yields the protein CASSPEGVVSTDTQYF.

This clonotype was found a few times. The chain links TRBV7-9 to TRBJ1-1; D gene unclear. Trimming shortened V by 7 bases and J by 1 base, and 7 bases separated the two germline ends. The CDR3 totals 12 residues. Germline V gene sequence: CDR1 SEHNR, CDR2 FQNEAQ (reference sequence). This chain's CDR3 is CASNNGNTEAFF. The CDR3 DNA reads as TGTGCCAGCAACAACGGGAACACTGAAGCTTTCTTT.

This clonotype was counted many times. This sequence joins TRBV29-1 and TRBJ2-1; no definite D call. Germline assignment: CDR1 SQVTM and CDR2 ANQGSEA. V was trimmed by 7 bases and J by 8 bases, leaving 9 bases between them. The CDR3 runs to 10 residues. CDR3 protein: CSGGRDEQFF. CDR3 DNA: TGCAGCGGGGGTAGGGATGAGCAGTTCTTC.

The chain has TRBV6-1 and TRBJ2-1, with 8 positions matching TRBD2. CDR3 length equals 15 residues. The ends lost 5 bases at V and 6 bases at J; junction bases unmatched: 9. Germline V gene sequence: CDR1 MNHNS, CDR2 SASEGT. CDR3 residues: CASSPAGAGFNEQFF. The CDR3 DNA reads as TGTGCCAGCAGTCCAGCGGGGGCCGGTTTCAATGAGCAGTTCTTC.

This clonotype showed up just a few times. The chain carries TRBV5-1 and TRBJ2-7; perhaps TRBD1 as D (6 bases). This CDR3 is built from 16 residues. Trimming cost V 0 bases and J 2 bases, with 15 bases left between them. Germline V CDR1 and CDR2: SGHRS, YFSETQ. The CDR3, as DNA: TGCGCCAGCAGCTTGGATATGGGGGCAGCAGCCTACGAGCAGTACTTC. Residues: CASSLDMGAAAYEQYF.

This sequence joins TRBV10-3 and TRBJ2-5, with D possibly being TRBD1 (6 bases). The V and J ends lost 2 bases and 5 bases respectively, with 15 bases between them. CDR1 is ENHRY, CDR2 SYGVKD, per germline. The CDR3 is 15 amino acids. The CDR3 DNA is TGTGCCATCAGTGAGCACACAGGGACGAAGGAGACCCAGTACTTC. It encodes CAISEHTGTKETQYF.

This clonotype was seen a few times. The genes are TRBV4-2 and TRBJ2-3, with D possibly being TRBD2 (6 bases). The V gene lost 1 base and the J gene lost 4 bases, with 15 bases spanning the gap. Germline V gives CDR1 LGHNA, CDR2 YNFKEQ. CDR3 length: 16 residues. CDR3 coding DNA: TGTGCCAGCAGCCAAGCTAGGACCGGGGGTGCAGATACGCAGTATTTT. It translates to CASSQARTGGADTQYF.

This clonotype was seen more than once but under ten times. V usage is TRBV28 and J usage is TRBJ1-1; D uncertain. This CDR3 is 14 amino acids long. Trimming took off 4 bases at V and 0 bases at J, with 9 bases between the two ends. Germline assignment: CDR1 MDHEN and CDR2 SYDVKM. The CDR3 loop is CASSSYTVNTEAFF. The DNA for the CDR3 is TGTGCCAGCAGTTCCTACACAGTGAACACTGAAGCTTTCTTT.

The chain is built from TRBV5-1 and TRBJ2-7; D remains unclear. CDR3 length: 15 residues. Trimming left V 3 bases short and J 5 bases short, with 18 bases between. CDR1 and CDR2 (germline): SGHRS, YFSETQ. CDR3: CASSYKSGSSDEQYF. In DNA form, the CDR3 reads TGCGCCAGCAGCTACAAAAGTGGGTCTTCGGACGAGCAGTACTTC.

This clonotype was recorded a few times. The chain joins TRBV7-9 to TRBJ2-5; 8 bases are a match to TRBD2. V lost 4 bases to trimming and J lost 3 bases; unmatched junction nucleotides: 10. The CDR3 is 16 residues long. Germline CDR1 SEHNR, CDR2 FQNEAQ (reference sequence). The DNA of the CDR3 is TGTGCCAGCAGCTCTCTCGGGGGGGGGCCGAAAGAGACCCAGTACTTC. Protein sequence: CASSSLGGGPKETQYF.

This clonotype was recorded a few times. CDR3 sequence reads: CASSELRKHEQFF. The CDR3 nucleotides read TGTGCCAGCAGTGAACTCAGGAAGCATGAGCAGTTCTTC. The rearrangement uses TRBV6-1 and TRBJ2-1; D uncertain. The CDR3 extends over 13 amino acids. The V end lost 2 bases, the J end lost 8 bases, and 10 bases lay between the germline ends. The germline V gene encodes CDR1 MNHNS and CDR2 SASEGT.

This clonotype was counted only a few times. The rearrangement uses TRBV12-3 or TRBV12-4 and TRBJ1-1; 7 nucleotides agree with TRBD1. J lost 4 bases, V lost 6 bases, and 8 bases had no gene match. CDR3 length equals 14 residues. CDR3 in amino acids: CASSLRGGTTEAFF. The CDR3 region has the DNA TGTGCCAGCAGCCTCAGGGGGGGTACCACTGAAGCTTTCTTT.

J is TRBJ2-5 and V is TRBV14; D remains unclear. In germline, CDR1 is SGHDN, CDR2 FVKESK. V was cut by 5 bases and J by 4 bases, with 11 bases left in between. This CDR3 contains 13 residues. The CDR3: CASSSLWTETQYF. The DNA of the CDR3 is TGTGCCAGCAGCAGCTTATGGACAGAGACCCAGTACTTC.

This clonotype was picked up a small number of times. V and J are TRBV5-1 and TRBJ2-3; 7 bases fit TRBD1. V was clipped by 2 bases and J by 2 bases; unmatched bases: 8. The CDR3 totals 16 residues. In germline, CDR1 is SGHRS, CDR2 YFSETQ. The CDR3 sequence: CASSFGQAFPTDTQYF. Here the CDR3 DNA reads TGCGCCAGCAGCTTCGGACAGGCGTTTCCCACAGATACGCAGTATTTT.

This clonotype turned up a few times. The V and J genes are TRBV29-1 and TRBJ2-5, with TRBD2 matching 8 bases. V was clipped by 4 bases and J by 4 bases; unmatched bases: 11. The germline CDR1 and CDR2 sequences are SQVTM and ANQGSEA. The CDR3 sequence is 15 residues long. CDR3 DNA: TGCAGCGTTGTTGTATTAGCGGGGTCTGGAGAGACCCAGTACTTC. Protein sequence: CSVVVLAGSGETQYF.

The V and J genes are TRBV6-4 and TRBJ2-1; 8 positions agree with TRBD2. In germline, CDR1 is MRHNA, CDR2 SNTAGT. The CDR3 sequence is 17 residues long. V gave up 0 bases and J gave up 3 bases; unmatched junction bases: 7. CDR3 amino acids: CASSDSLGAGVYNEQFF. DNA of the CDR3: TGTGCCAGCAGTGACTCATTGGGAGCGGGAGTCTACAATGAGCAGTTCTTC.

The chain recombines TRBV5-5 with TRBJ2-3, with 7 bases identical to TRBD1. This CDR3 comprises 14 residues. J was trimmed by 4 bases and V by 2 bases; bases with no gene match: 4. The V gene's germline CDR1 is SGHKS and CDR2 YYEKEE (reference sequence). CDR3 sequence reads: CASSLGQDADTQYF. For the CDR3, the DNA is TGTGCCAGCAGCTTAGGACAGGACGCAGATACGCAGTATTTT.

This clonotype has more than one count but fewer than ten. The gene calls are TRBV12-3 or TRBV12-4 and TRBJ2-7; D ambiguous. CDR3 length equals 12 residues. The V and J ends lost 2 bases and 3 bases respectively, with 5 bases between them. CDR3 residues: CASSLNNYEQYF. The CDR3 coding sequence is TGTGCCAGCAGTTTAAACAACTACGAGCAGTACTTC.

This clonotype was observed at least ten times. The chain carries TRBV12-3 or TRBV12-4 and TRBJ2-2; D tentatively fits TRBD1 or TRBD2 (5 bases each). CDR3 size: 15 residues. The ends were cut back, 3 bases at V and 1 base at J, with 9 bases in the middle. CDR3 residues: CASSFGGRNTGELFF. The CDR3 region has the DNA TGTGCCAGCAGTTTTGGGGGAAGGAACACCGGGGAGCTGTTTTTT.

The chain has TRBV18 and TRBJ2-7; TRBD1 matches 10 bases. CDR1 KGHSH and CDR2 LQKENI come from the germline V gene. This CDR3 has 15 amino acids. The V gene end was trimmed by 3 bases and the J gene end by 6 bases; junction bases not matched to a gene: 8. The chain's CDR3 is CASSPIGTGETEQYF. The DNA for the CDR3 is TGTGCCAGCTCACCCATCGGGACAGGGGAGACCGAGCAGTACTTC.

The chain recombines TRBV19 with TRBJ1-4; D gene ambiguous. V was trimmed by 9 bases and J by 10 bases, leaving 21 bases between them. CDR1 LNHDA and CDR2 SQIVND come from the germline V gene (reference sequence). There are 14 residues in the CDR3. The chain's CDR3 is CASRPPGQWGKLFF. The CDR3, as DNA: TGTGCCAGCCGCCCCCCGGGCCAGTGGGGAAAACTGTTTTTT.

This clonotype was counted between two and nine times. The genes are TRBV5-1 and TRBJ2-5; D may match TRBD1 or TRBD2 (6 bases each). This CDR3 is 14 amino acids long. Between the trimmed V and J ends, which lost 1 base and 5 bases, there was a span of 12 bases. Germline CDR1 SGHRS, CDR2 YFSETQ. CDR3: CASSLPGAPETQYF. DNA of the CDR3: TGCGCCAGCAGCTTGCCGGGGGCGCCGGAGACCCAGTACTTC.

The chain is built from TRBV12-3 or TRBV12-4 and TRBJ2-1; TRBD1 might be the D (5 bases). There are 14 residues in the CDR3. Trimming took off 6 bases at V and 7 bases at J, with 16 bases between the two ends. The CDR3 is CASRPGSESNEQFF. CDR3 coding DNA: TGTGCCAGCAGGCCAGGGTCTGAGAGTAATGAGCAGTTCTTC.

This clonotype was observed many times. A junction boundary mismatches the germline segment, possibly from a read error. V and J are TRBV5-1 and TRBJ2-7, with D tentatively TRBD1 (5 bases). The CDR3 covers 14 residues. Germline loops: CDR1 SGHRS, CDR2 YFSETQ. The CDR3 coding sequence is TGTGCCAGCAGCCTCCAGGGTTCTTCCTACGAGCAGTACTTC. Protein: CASSLQGSSYEQYF.

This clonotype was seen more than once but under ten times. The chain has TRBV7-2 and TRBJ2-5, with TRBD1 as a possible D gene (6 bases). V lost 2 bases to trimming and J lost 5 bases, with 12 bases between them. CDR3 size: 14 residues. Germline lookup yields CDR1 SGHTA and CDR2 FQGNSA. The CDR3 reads CASSLSWGRETQYF. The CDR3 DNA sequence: TGTGCCAGCAGCTTATCCTGGGGGCGGGAGACCCAGTACTTC.

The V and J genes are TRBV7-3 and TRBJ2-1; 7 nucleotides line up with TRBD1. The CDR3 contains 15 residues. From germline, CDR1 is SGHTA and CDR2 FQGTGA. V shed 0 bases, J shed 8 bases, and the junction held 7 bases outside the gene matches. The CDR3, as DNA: TGTGCCAGCAGCTTAACGGGACAGTCTACCGATGAGCAGTTCTTC. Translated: CASSLTGQSTDEQFF. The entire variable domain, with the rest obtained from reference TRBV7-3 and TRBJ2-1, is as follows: GAGVSQTPSNKVTEKGKYVELRCDPISGHTALYWYRQSLGQGPEFLIYFQGTGAADDSGLPNDRFFAVRPEGSVSTLKIQRTERGDSAVYLCASSLTGQSTDEQFFGPGTRLTVL.

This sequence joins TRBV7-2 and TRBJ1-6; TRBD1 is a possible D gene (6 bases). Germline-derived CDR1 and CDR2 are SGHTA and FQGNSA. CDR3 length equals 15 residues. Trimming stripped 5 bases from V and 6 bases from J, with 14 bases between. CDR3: CASSSGGGFNSPLHF. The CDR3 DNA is TGTGCCAGCAGCAGCGGTGGGGGCTTTAATTCACCCCTCCACTTT.

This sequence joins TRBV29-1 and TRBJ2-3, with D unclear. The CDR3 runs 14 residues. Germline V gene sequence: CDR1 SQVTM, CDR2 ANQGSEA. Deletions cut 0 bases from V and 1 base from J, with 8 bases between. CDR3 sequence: CSVEDQAGTDTQYF. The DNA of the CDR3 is TGCAGCGTTGAAGATCAGGCTGGCACAGATACGCAGTATTTT.

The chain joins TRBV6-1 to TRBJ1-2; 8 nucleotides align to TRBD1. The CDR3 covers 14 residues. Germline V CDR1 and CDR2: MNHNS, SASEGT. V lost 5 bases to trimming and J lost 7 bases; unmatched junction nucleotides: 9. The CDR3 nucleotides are TGTGCCAGCAGTCGACAGGGGATTGGGTCTGGCTACACCTTC. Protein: CASSRQGIGSGYTF.

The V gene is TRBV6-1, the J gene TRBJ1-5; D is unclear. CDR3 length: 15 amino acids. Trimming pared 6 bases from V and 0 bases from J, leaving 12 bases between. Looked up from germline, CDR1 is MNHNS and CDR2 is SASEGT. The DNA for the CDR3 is TGTGCCAGCAGCCGGACGCCGGGTAGCAATCAGCCCCAGCATTTT. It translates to CASSRTPGSNQPQHF.